Included here is one T cell receptor (beta chain) sequence, with context. The data stem from a study of siplizumab effects on memory and regulatory T cells. Profiled with immunoSEQ multiplex PCR; TCRdb holds only in-frame clones, not every one. The sample gives 62,000 or so clones, over 80% of which show up once; approximately 4% is in the top ten. The sequence was obtained from a human donor in good health. Sequencing used memory CD4+ T cells sorted from blood.

In DNA form, the CDR3 reads TGCAGTGCTAGGCCCCTAGAGGAGCAGTTCTTC. It codes for CSARPLEEQFF. The genes are TRBV20-1 and TRBJ2-1; D unresolved. CDR1 and CDR2 from the germline V gene are DFQATT and SNEGSKA (reference sequence). This CDR3 contains 11 residues. Trimming pared 3 bases from V and 10 bases from J, leaving 10 bases between.